This T cell receptor beta chain was observed in a study of CD8+CD57+ T cells in acquired aplastic anemia. As for the study in general: Average CD4+ read depth in healthy donors was about 10.8 million reads.

This CDR3 has 16 amino acids. CDR1 is MGHDK and CDR2 is SYGVNS in the germline V gene. The V gene lost 2 bases and the J gene lost 13 bases, with 24 bases spanning the gap. The study profiled TCR beta VDJ and CDR3 using genomic DNA as template. MiXCR, applied by TCRdb to the reads, yields one record per CDR3 protein. The sample lists approximately 380,000 distinct CDR3 sequences, 60% to 80% occurring once. The chain recombines TRBV25-1 with TRBJ2-4, with D tentatively TRBD1 or TRBD2 (6 bases each). Sequencing was performed on sorted CD4+, CD8+, or CD8+CD57+ T cells (not recorded which) from PBMCs. The receptor was derived from a human donor in good health, serving as a control. CDR3 DNA sequence: TGTGCCAGCAGTGAAGGGGGGCGGGGCAGCACAAATGAGCAGTACTTC. This gives the protein CASSEGGRGSTNEQYF.